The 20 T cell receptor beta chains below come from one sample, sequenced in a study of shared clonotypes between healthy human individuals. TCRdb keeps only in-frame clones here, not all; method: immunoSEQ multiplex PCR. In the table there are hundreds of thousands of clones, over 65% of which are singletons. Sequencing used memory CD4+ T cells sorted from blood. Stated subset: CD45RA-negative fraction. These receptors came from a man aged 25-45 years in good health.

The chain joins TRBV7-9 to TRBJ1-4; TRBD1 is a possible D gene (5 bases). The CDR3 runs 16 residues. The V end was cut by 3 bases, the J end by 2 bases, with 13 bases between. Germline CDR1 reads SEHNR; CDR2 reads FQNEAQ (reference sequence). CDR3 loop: CASSLSPGGTNEKLFF. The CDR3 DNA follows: TGTGCCAGCAGCTTGAGTCCGGGGGGGACTAATGAAAAACTGTTTTTT.

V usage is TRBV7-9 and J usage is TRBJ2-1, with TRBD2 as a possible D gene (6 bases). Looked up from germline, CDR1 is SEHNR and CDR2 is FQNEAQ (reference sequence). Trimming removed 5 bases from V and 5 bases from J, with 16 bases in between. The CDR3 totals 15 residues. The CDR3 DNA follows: TGTGCCAGCAGCCTGGCTGGTGGGGGGAACAATGAGCAGTTCTTC. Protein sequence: CASSLAGGGNNEQFF.

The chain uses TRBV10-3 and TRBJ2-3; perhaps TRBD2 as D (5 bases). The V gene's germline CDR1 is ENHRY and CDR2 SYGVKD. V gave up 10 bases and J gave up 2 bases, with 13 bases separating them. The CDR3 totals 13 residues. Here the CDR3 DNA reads TGTGCCACCGAGGCACGGGACACAGATACGCAGTATTTT. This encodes CATEARDTDTQYF.

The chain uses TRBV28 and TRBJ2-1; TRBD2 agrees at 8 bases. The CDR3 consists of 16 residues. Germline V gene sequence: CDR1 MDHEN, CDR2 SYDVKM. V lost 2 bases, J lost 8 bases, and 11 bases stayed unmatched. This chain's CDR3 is CASSLGRAGASYEQFF. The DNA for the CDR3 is TGTGCCAGCAGTTTAGGAAGAGCGGGAGCCTCATATGAGCAGTTCTTC.

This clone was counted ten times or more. In DNA, the CDR3 is TGTGCCTGGAGTAGGAGGGAGGCCTACAATGAGCAGTTCTTC. As protein: CAWSRREAYNEQFF. The genes are TRBV30 and TRBJ2-1; the D gene is possibly TRBD2 (6 bases). CDR3 size: 14 residues. V lost 2 bases to trimming and J lost 2 bases, with 10 bases between them. The germline V gene has CDR1 GTSNPN and CDR2 SVGIG (reference sequence).

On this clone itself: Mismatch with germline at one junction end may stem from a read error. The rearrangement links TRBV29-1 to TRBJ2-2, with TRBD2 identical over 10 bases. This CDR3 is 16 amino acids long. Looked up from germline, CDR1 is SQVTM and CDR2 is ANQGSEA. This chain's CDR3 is CSVEERASGSLRGAVF. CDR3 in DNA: TGCAGCGTTGAAGAGCGTGCTAGCGGGAGCCTCCGGGGAGCTGTTTTT.

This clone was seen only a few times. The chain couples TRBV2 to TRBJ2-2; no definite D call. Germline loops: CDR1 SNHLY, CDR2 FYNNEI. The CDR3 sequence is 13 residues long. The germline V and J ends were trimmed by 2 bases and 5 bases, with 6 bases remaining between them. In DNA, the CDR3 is TGTGCCAGCAGTGAAATGTGGACCGGGGAGCTGTTTTTT. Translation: CASSEMWTGELFF.

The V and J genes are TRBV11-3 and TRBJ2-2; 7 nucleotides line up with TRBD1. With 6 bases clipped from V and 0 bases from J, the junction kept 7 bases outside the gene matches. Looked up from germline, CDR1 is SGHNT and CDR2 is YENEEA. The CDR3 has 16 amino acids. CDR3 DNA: TGTGCCAGCAGACCCGGGACAGCCGCGAACACCGGGGAGCTGTTTTTT. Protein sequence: CASRPGTAANTGELFF.

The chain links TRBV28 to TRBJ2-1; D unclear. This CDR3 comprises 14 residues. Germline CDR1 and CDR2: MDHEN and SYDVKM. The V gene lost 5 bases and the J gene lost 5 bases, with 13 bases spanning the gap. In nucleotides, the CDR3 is TGTGCCAGCAGTAACCCTACCCATGACAATGAGCAGTTCTTC. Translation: CASSNPTHDNEQFF.

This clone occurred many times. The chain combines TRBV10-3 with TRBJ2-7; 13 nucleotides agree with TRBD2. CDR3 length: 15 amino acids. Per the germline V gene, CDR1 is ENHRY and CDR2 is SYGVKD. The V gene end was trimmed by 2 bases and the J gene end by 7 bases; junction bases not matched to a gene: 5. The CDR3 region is CAISEGLAGAREQYF. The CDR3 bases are TGTGCCATCAGTGAGGGACTAGCGGGAGCAAGGGAGCAGTACTTC.

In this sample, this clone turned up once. CDR3 nucleotides: TGTGCCAGCAGCTTACGCGGTGACAGGGATAACGGCTACACCTTC. Amino acid sequence: CASSLRGDRDNGYTF. The chain recombines TRBV7-6 with TRBJ1-2; 7 bases match TRBD1. V lost 2 bases to trimming and J lost 8 bases; unmatched junction nucleotides: 11. This CDR3 is 15 amino acids long. CDR1 and CDR2 (germline): SGHVS, FNYEAQ.

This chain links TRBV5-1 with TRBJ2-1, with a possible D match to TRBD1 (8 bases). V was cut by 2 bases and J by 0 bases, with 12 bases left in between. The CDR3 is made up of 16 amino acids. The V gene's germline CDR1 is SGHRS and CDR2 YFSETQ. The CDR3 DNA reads TGCGCCAGCAGCTTACAGGGGGGGATCTCCTACAATGAGCAGTTCTTC. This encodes CASSLQGGISYNEQFF.

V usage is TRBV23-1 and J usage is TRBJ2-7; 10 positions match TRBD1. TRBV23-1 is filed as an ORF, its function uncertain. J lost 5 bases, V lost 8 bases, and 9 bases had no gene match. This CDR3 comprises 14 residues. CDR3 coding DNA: TGCGCCAGCCCAACCGGGACAGGGGATCACGAGCAGTACTTC. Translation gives CASPTGTGDHEQYF.

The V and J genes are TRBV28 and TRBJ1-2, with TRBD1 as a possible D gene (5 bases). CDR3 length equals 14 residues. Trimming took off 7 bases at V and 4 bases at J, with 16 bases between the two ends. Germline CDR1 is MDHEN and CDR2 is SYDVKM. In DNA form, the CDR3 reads TGTGCCAGCACCCCGCACGGGACCGCCTATGGCTACACCTTC. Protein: CASTPHGTAYGYTF.

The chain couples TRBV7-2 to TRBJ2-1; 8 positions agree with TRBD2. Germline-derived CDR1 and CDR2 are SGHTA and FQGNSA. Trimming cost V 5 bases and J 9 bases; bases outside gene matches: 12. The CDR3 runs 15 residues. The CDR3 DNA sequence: TGTGCCAGCAGCATTACCGGGACTAGATATGGTGAGCAGTTCTTC. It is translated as CASSITGTRYGEQFF.

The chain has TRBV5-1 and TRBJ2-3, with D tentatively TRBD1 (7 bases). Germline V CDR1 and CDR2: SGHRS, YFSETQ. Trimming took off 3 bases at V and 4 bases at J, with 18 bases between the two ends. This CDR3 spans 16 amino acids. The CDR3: CASSSQGFRGADTQYF. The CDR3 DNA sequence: TGCGCCAGCAGCTCACAAGGGTTCAGGGGGGCAGATACGCAGTATTTT.

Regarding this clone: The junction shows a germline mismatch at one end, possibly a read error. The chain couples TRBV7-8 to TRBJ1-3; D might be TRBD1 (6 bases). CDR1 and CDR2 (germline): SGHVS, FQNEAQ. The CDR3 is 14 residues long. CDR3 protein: CASSRSGAGNIIYF. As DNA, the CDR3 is TGTGCCAGCAGCCGGTCAGGGGCTGGAAACATCATATATTTT.

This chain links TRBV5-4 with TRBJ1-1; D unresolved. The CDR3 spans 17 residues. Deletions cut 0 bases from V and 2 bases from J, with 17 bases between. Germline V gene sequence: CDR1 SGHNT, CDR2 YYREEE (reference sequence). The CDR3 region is CASSLGHPRGINTEAFF. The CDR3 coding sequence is TGTGCCAGCAGCTTGGGACATCCGCGCGGGATAAACACTGAAGCTTTCTTT.

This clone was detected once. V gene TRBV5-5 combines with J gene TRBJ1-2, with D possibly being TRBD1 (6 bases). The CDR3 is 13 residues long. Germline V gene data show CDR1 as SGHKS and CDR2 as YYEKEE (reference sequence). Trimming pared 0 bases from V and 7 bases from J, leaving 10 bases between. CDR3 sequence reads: CASSLGRGVGYTF. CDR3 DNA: TGTGCCAGCAGCTTGGGTAGGGGGGTTGGCTACACCTTC.

The CDR3 nucleotides read TGTGCCAGCAGTGAATACACGGATTTAAGGCAACGATATGGCTACACCTTC. Amino acids: CASSEYTDLRQRYGYTF. The rearrangement joins TRBV6-1 to TRBJ1-2; D ambiguous. The CDR3 sequence is 17 residues long. Germline V gene data show CDR1 as MNHNS and CDR2 as SASEGT. V lost 2 bases to trimming and J lost 5 bases, with 21 bases between them.